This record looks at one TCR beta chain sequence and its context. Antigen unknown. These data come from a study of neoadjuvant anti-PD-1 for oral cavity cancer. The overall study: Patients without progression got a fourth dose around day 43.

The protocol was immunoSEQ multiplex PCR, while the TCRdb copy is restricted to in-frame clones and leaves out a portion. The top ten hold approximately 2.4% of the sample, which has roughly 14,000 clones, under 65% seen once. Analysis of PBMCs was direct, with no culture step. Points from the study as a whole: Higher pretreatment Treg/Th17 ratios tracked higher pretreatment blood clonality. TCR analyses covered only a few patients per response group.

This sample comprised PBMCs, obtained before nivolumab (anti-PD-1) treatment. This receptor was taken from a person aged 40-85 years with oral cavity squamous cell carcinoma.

CDR3 amino acids: CASSLLEGIQPQHF. CDR3 DNA: TGTGCCAGCAGCTTGTTGGAAGGGATTCAGCCCCAGCATTTT. V usage is TRBV5-5 and J usage is TRBJ1-5, with no clear D. Germline CDR1 is SGHKS and CDR2 is YYEKEE (reference sequence). Between the trimmed V and J ends, which lost 1 base and 6 bases, there was a span of 11 bases. This CDR3 has 14 residues.